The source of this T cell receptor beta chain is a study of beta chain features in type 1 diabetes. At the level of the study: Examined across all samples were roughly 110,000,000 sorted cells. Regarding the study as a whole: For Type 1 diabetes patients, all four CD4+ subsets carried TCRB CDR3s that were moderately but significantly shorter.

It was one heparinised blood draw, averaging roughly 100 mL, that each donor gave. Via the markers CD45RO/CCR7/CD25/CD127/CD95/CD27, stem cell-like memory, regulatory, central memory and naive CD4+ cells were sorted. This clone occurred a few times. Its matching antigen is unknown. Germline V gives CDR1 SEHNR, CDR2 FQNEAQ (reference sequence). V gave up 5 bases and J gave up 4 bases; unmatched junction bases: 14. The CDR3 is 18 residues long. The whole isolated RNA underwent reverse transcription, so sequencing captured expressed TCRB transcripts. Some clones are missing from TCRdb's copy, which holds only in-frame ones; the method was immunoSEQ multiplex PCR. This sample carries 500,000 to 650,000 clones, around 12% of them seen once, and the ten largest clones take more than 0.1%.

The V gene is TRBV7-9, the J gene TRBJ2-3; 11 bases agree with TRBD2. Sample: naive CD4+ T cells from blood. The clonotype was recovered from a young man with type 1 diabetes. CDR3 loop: CASSPLRSGGAVADTQYF. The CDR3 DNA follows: TGTGCCAGCAGCCCCCTCCGTAGCGGGGGGGCCGTCGCAGATACGCAGTATTTT.